This entry features one T cell receptor (beta chain) sequence. Previously published methods and listed TCR primers were used for the bulk TCR libraries. Using its own MiXCR run on the PCR reads, TCRdb lists one record per CDR3 protein. Here the sample spans 250,000 to 350,000 distinct CDR3 sequences, about 21% being singletons. This sample is drawn from a study of molecular identifiers for immune sequencing clone quantification. For the study at large: The replicate experiment used RNA from approximately 20,000 or 100,000 naive CD8 cells. This RNA was split into five aliquots, and four of them were sequenced.

CDR1 and CDR2 from the germline V gene are MNHEY and SMNVEV (reference sequence). With 2 bases removed from V and 6 bases from J, the gap between germline ends came to 14 bases. The CDR3 contains 16 residues. Based on a CD8+CD4-CCR7+CD45RA+ profile, naive CD8 T cells were sorted. This sequence joins TRBV27 and TRBJ2-6, with D tentatively TRBD1 or TRBD2 (6 bases each). This receptor was identified in a human donor in good health. Some libraries in this study had Jurkat cell RNA spiked in. Source material: naive CD8+ T cells from blood, with Jurkat cell RNA spiked in. As to subset: FACS-sorted CD8+CD4-CCR7+CD45RA+ naive T cells. The CDR3 DNA follows: TGTGCCAGCAGTTTAGGGGGGCGAGGACCGGCCAACGTCCTGACTTTC. Encoded protein: CASSLGGRGPANVLTF.